These 27 T cell receptor beta chains were sequenced from one sample in a study of tumor-infiltrating lymphocytes in primary liver carcinoma. DNA and RNA were both co-extracted from 20-30 mg of bulk tissue that had not been sorted. From about 0.45 ug total RNA, TCR beta cDNA was generated with a primer in the constant region. Three rounds of nested multiplex PCR with slightly modified ARM-PCR produced TCR beta libraries. Running around 9 cycles apiece, the first two PCR rounds relied on TRBV1-TRBV30 forward primers together with a C-beta reverse primer. Each CDR3 protein is one row after TCRdb ran MiXCR on the multiplex PCR reads. In the table there are approximately 79,000 distinct CDR3 sequences, 60% to 80% of which are singletons. The sequencing sample was made of liver tumor tissue from sampling region 4. This sample's subset: tumor region T4, right-lateral pole. These receptors were collected from a man aged 40-49 years with primary liver carcinoma and hepatitis B virus infection.

J is TRBJ2-7 and V is TRBV11-2, with 7 nucleotides matching TRBD2. The germline CDR1 and CDR2 sequences are SGHAT and FQNNGV. This CDR3 is 15 amino acids long. With V trimmed by 11 bases and J by 5 bases, 18 bases remained unmatched. CDR3: CAGNFPGLGIHEQYF. CDR3 bases: TGTGCCGGCAACTTCCCAGGACTAGGGATCCACGAGCAGTACTTC.

Note on this clonotype: This likely comes from a read error, as the CDR3 has no conserved phenylalanine or tryptophan at its end. CDR3 DNA sequence: TGCAGCGTCGCGCATTCCAACTATGGCTACACCTTA. Translating gives CSVAHSNYGYTL. This chain links TRBV29-1 with TRBJ1-2; D is unresolved. Trimming cost V 6 bases and J 2 bases, with 10 bases left between them. Germline CDR1 and CDR2: SQVTM and ANQGSEA. The CDR3 is made up of 12 amino acids.

A remark on this clonotype: The junction shows a germline mismatch at one end, possibly a read error. The V call is TRBV14, the J call TRBJ2-1; perhaps TRBD1 as D (7 bases). This CDR3 is built from 15 residues. Germline V gene sequence: CDR1 SGHDN, CDR2 FVKESK. The CDR3 reads CPSPRGTDRVREQFF. In nucleotides, the CDR3 is TGTCCCAGCCCCCGCGGGACAGATCGGGTACGGGAGCAGTTCTTC.

Concerning this clonotype itself: Since the CDR3 does not end with the conserved phenylalanine or tryptophan, this likely comes from a read error. CDR3 residues: CASSPTSGSDNIQYL. CDR3 DNA sequence: TGTGCCAGCTCACCCACTAGCGGGAGTGATAACATTCAGTACCTC. V usage is TRBV18 and J usage is TRBJ2-4; 11 bases agree with TRBD2. J gave up 7 bases and V 3 bases, and 5 bases lay outside the gene matches. The CDR3 is made up of 15 amino acids. In germline, CDR1 is KGHSH, CDR2 LQKENI.

In this sample, this clonotype turned up many times. The J gene is TRBJ2-7, the V gene TRBV28; 10 bases line up with TRBD2. The germline gives CDR1 MDHEN, CDR2 SYDVKM. The CDR3 is 14 residues long. V lost 6 bases and J lost 4; bases outside the gene matches: 6. CDR3 residues: CASRKREGLYEQYF. In DNA, the CDR3 is TGTGCCAGCAGAAAGCGGGAGGGCTTATACGAGCAGTACTTC.

Concerning this clonotype itself: This CDR3 fails to terminate in the conserved phenylalanine or tryptophan, so it likely reflects a read error. The J gene is TRBJ1-6, the V gene TRBV20-1, with D possibly matching TRBD1 (5 bases). The CDR3 extends over 14 amino acids. The germline gives CDR1 DFQATT, CDR2 SNEGSKA (reference sequence). The CDR3 reads CSARQGNYNSPLHC. The CDR3 DNA reads TGTAGTGCTAGGCAGGGAAACTATAATTCACCCCTCCACTGT.

A word on this clonotype: One end of the junction does not line up with germline, which may come from a read error. The rearrangement links TRBV11-2 to TRBJ2-1; D gene uncertain. This CDR3 comprises 15 residues. Germline loops: CDR1 SGHAT, CDR2 FQNNGV. For the CDR3, the DNA is TGTGCCAGCAGCTTAGAGCGTATCTCCCCCAATGAGCAGTTATTT. It encodes CASSLERISPNEQLF.

The chain has TRBV4-2 and TRBJ2-1, with 7 bases that match TRBD1. This CDR3 contains 18 residues. CDR1 is LGHNA, CDR2 YNFKEQ, per germline. V shed 0 bases and J 13 bases; nucleotides not matched to a gene: 21. The chain's CDR3 is CASSQEDRYSGLVGRQFF. The DNA for the CDR3 is TGTGCCAGCAGCCAAGAGGACAGGTACAGTGGCCTAGTGGGCCGTCAGTTCTTC.

This clonotype was seen repeatedly, ten times or more. The gene calls are TRBV6-1 and TRBJ2-2; 7 nucleotides align to TRBD2. Looked up from germline, CDR1 is MNHNS and CDR2 is SASEGT. With 4 bases clipped from V and 0 bases from J, the junction kept 8 bases outside the gene matches. This CDR3 region has 17 residues. CDR3 protein: CASSVLEGGPNTGELFF. The CDR3 nucleotides read TGTGCCAGCAGTGTGTTAGAGGGAGGGCCGAACACCGGGGAGCTGTTTTTT.

Concerning this clonotype: Mismatch with germline at one junction end may stem from a read error. This chain links TRBV28 with TRBJ1-2; 7 nucleotides match TRBD1. Germline lookup yields CDR1 MDHEN and CDR2 SYDVKM. CDR3 length equals 14 residues. The CDR3 loop reads CASSSGTAYYDYTF. The CDR3 DNA sequence: TGTGCCAGCAGTTCCGGGACAGCCTACTATGACTACACCTTC.

This clonotype is a singleton in its sample. Given the absence of the conserved phenylalanine or tryptophan at the CDR3 end, a read error is likely. The chain recombines TRBV18 with TRBJ2-5; TRBD1 matches at 9 bases. In germline, CDR1 is KGHSH, CDR2 LQKENI. This CDR3 spans 15 amino acids. This CDR3 is CASTPRGTGKETQYS. CDR3 nucleotides: TGTGCCAGCACACCACGGGGGACAGGGAAAGAGACCCAGTACTCC.

Comments on this clonotype: The junction shows a germline mismatch at one end, possibly a read error. J is TRBJ2-7 and V is TRBV4-1, with D tentatively TRBD2 (5 bases). Germline V lookup: CDR1 MGHRA, CDR2 YSYEKL. The CDR3 is made up of 15 amino acids. Here the CDR3 reads CANSQGTEDPYEQYF. CDR3 DNA: TGCGCCAACAGCCAAGGAACGGAGGACCCCTACGAGCAGTACTTC.

Worth noting for this clonotype: A much larger clone differs from this one at a single base, so this may be a read error. CDR3 protein: CATDRVLGETQYF. CDR3 DNA: TGTGCCACCGACAGGGTGCTCGGAGAGACCCAGTACTTC. The chain couples TRBV24-1 to TRBJ2-5; 7 bases are shared with TRBD1. CDR1 is KGHDR and CDR2 is SFDVKD in the germline V gene. The CDR3 has 13 residues. V shed 9 bases and J 4 bases; nucleotides not matched to a gene: 7.

On this clonotype: At one end, the junction sequence differs from germline, possibly due to a read error. This chain uses TRBV14 with TRBJ2-2, with D possibly matching TRBD1 (5 bases). Germline lookup yields CDR1 SGHDN and CDR2 FVKESK. The CDR3 is 18 residues long. CDR3 amino acids: CTSSQDSSRVSNTGELFF. CDR3 DNA sequence: TGTACCAGCAGCCAAGATTCAAGCAGGGTATCTAACACCGGGGAGCTGTTTTTT.

The chain links TRBV28 to TRBJ2-7; D gene uncertain. The CDR3 covers 13 residues. Germline CDR1 MDHEN, CDR2 SYDVKM. The CDR3: CVISRQFVYEQYF. In nucleotides, the CDR3 is TGTGTCATCTCGCGCCAATTCGTCTATGAGCAGTACTTC.

In the case of this clonotype: This CDR3 fails to terminate in the conserved phenylalanine or tryptophan, so it likely reflects a read error. The CDR3 region has the DNA TGCAGCGTTAGGGACCGCGAGGGCTACGAACAGTACATA. Translated, it gives CSVRDREGYEQYI. The chain joins TRBV29-1 to TRBJ2-7; D may match TRBD1 or TRBD2 (5 bases each). The CDR3 is 13 amino acids. Germline CDR1 and CDR2: SQVTM and ANQGSEA.

This chain connects TRBV4-2 to TRBJ1-1; TRBD1 matches 7 bases. The CDR3 totals 16 residues. Germline CDR1 reads LGHNA; CDR2 reads YNFKEQ. As DNA, the CDR3 is TGTGCTGGCAGCCAAAGTGACAGGGAGGGGAAGACTGAAGCTTTCTTT. This encodes CAGSQSDREGKTEAFF.

Regarding this clonotype: The junction differs from germline at one of its ends, possibly a read error. J is TRBJ2-3 and V is TRBV29-1, with D possibly matching TRBD2 (7 bases). The CDR3 is 15 residues long. The germline V gene encodes CDR1 SQVTM and CDR2 ANQGSEA. Written as DNA, the CDR3 is TGCAGCGTTGTGGGGGGGGGCCGGGGGCACAGATACGCAGTATTT. Protein: CSVVGGGRGHRYAVF.

As concerns this clonotype: Mismatch with germline at one junction end may stem from a read error. This sequence joins TRBV29-1 and TRBJ2-3; no clear D. The CDR3 spans 12 residues. Germline CDR1 is SQVTM and CDR2 is ANQGSEA. Written as DNA, the CDR3 is TGTGGCGTTGAAAAGGCGACTGCTACGCAGTATTTT. Protein: CGVEKATATQYF.

Turning to this clonotype: Likely a read error: the CDR3 ends without its conserved phenylalanine or tryptophan. The chain links TRBV29-1 to TRBJ2-1; 11 nucleotides line up with TRBD1. The CDR3 sequence is 14 residues long. CDR1 and CDR2 (germline): SQVTM, ANQGSEA. As DNA, the CDR3 is TGCAACGGAATGCCGGGACAGGGGGTGGATGAGCAGTTCTTA. Its translation: CNGMPGQGVDEQFL.

V is TRBV4-1 and J is TRBJ1-6; 7 bases fit TRBD1. Trimming cost V 3 bases and J 4 bases; bases outside gene matches: 9. Germline V gene sequence: CDR1 MGHRA, CDR2 YSYEKL. There are 17 residues in the CDR3. CDR3 sequence (DNA): TGCGCCAGCAGCCAGAGTTCGGGACAGACTTATAATTCACCCCTCCACTTT. Protein sequence: CASSQSSGQTYNSPLHF.

This clonotype was counted ten times or more. The CDR3 region has the DNA TGTGCCAGCAGCTTAGCCCCTACAGGGCAAGGGGATGGCTACACCTTC. Amino acids: CASSLAPTGQGDGYTF. V is TRBV7-9 and J is TRBJ1-2; tentative D call: TRBD1 (6 bases). Germline V gene sequence: CDR1 SEHNR, CDR2 FQNEAQ (reference sequence). This CDR3 contains 16 residues. Trimming pared 0 bases from V and 6 bases from J, leaving 17 bases between.

There are many counts of this clonotype. The gene calls are TRBV6-6 and TRBJ2-5; D is ambiguous. This CDR3 comprises 11 residues. V was shortened by 5 bases and J by 3 bases, with 4 bases between the two germline ends. Germline V lookup: CDR1 MNHNY, CDR2 SVGAGI (reference sequence). The CDR3 DNA follows: TGTGCCAGCAGTACCGAAGAGACCCAGTACTTC. Protein product: CASSTEETQYF.

As concerns this clonotype: At one end, the junction sequence differs from germline, possibly due to a read error. The rearrangement links TRBV11-2 to TRBJ2-7, with 7 bases aligning to TRBD2. Germline V gene lookup returns CDR1 SGHAT and CDR2 FQNNGV. The CDR3 extends over 15 amino acids. The CDR3 nucleotides read TGTGGCAGCAACCTAGTGGGGGGGAGCTCCTACGAGCAGTACTTC. Amino acid sequence: CGSNLVGGSSYEQYF.

The CDR3 DNA reads TGTGCCAGCAGTTACTCTTCCAGGGAACAGTCTATGAATGAGCAGTTCTTC. Protein product: CASSYSSREQSMNEQFF. The genes are TRBV6-5 and TRBJ2-1, with D possibly TRBD1 on 5 matching bases. V was shortened by 0 bases and J by 7 bases, with 19 bases between the two germline ends. Germline V lookup: CDR1 MNHEY, CDR2 SVGAGI. This CDR3 is built from 17 residues.

This clonotype was detected many times. This chain links TRBV6-1 with TRBJ1-1; TRBD1 might be the D (6 bases). This CDR3 spans 13 amino acids. CDR1 and CDR2 from the germline V gene are MNHNS and SASEGT. Deletions cut 4 bases from V and 5 bases from J, with 11 bases between. The CDR3, as DNA: TGTGCCAGCAGTGTCAACAGGGATACTGAAGCTTTCTTT. As protein: CASSVNRDTEAFF.

This chain links TRBV20-1 with TRBJ2-3; tentatively, D is TRBD2 (7 bases). The V end lost 8 bases, the J end lost 3 bases, and 21 bases lay between the germline ends. Germline lookup yields CDR1 DFQATT and CDR2 SNEGSKA (reference sequence). CDR3 length: 15 amino acids. This chain's CDR3 is CSTGRRERGTDTQYF. DNA of the CDR3: TGCAGTACCGGGAGGCGGGAGAGGGGGACAGATACGCAGTATTTT.